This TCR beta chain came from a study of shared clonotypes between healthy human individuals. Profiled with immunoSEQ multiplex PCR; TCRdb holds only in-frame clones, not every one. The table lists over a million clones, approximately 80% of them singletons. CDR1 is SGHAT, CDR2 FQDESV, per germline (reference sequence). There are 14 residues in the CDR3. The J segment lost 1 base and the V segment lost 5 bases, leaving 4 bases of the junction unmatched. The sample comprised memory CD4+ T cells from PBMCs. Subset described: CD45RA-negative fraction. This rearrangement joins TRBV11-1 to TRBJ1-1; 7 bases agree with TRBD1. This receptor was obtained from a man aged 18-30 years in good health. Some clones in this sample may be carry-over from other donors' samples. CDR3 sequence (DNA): TGTGCCAGCAGCCCTCAGGGGGGGAACACTGAAGCTTTCTTT. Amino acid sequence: CASSPQGGNTEAFF.